This record looks at one T cell receptor (beta chain) sequence and its context. Its antigen is still unknown. No base quality values were provided; no much bigger clone lies one nucleotide off. The data stem from a study of T cell changes during pregnancy in multiple sclerosis (dated by TCRdb to between 2018 and 2020). As for the study more broadly: Changes in the T cell repertoire over the course of pregnancy were examined in this study in women with multiple sclerosis.

The library relied on the immunoSEQ multiplex PCR assay. Here the immuneACCESS table is served through TCRdb, limited to in-frame sequences with V and J called. Missing clones are a known gap in these copies; in checked studies unresolved V genes cover under half, and the rest lacks a known reason. The sample includes 73,000 or so clones, with roughly 88% observed a single time. The leading ten clones occupy 9.5% of the sample. V is pruned by 3 bases and J by 7 bases, leaving 1 base of the junction without a gene match. Taken from the germline V gene, the CDR1 and CDR2 loops are MNHEY and SVGAGI. From the cysteine up to the phenylalanine, the CDR3 has a length of 12 residues. The sequence is cut down to CDR3 DNA, 36 bases in frame from base 1.

Specimen: peripheral blood, collected after pregnancy. This TCR was sampled from a female donor in good health, enrolled as a control in a pregnancy study. The chain couples TRBV6-5 to TRBJ1-2, and 8 bases in between align with TRBD1. The CDR3 protein: CASSYGTGGYTF. Read as DNA, the sequence is TGTGCCAGCAGTTATGGGACAGGTGGCTACACCTTC.